Described below is a single T cell receptor (beta chain) sequence and its context. Its antigen is still unknown. This sample stems from a study of cytomegalovirus exposure and HLA in healthy donors. Points from the study as a whole: Earlier results showed most TCR beta V segments being productive about 87% or about 30% of the time. Later work showed greater clonal expansion in HLA-associated TCR beta chains than in equally common others.

The PCR was carried out with 60 Vbeta primers and 13 Jbeta primers. Sequencing used immunoSEQ multiplex PCR; TCRdb keeps in-frame clones, though not all of them. The sample gives fewer than 90,000 clones, 70% of which show up once; roughly 9.7% is in the top ten. This TCR came from a woman aged 45-59 years in good health and CMV-seropositive. The sequencing input was PBMCs.

The CDR3 DNA reads as TGTGCCAGCAGAGGACTAGCGGACACCGGGGAGCTGTTTTTT. Protein: CASRGLADTGELFF. The chain links TRBV6-5 to TRBJ2-2, with 10 bases aligning to TRBD2. CDR1 and CDR2 (germline): MNHEY, SVGAGI. The length of the CDR3 is 14 residues. The V segment lost 6 bases and the J segment 3 bases; nucleotides outside the gene matches: 1.